The T cell receptor beta chain under discussion was sequenced for a study of shared clonotypes between healthy human individuals. General study points: Across subsets, estimated richness was generally greater for naive than for memory populations.

There are 17 residues in the CDR3. Trimming removed 5 bases at V and 4 bases at J, with 21 bases between. Germline CDR1 is SGHVS and CDR2 is FQNEAQ. Sequencing was performed with immunoSEQ multiplex PCR; in TCRdb, only in-frame clones are kept and a portion is missing. This sample has about 690,000 clones; 80% to 95% occur once, and the top ten carry about a third. With regard to this clone: Its matching antigen is unknown.

Donors were Caucasian adults residing in Nashville, Tennessee, USA. Sequencing was performed on memory CD8+ T cells from PBMCs. Subset defined: CD45RO+ cells pooled with CCR7-negative TemRA cells. The TCR comes from a man aged 18 to 30 in good health. Some clones in this sample may be carry-over from other donors' samples. The J gene is TRBJ1-5, the V gene TRBV7-8; TRBD1 is a possible D gene (6 bases). Here the CDR3 reads CASSPFEQGLSNQPQHF. In DNA form, the CDR3 reads TGTGCCAGCAGCCCCTTCGAACAGGGTTTGTCTAATCAGCCCCAGCATTTT.